This T cell receptor beta chain comes out of a study of type 1 regulatory T cells. With regard to this clonotype: Its antigen is unidentified.

TCRdb used MiXCR to reprocess the reads, holding one entry per CDR3 protein. The sample includes more than 60,000 distinct CDR3 sequences, around 62% of them seen just once. Sequenced material: cultured non-Tr1 T cells, either the whole culture or a sorted T cell fraction (not recorded which). This receptor was identified in a human donor in good health.

CDR3 coding DNA: TGCGCCAGCTCAAAGACGGATACCTACGAGCAGTACTTC. It specifies CASSKTDTYEQYF. This chain links TRBV5-1 with TRBJ2-7; D unresolved. The V and J ends lost 7 bases and 2 bases respectively, with 13 bases between them. The CDR3 totals 13 residues. Germline values: CDR1 SGHRS, CDR2 YFSETQ.